This entry lists 28 T cell receptor beta chains sequenced from one sample in a study of shared clonotypes between healthy human individuals. Assay used: immunoSEQ multiplex PCR; TCRdb lists only in-frame clones, some missing. In the table there are some 2,000,000 clones, nearly 97% of which are singletons. The sequencing input was naive CD4+ T cells sorted from blood. Subset here: CD45RA+ positively selected. The receptors stem from a man aged 18 to 30 in good health.

J is TRBJ2-7 and V is TRBV2; D remains unclear. V was shortened by 1 base and J by 2 bases, with 12 bases between the two germline ends. CDR1 SNHLY and CDR2 FYNNEI come from the germline V gene. The CDR3 spans 15 residues. The CDR3 is CASSEEVAPTYEQYF. The DNA for the CDR3 is TGTGCCAGCAGTGAAGAGGTAGCTCCCACCTACGAGCAGTACTTC.

The gene calls are TRBV4-3 and TRBJ1-5; 9 bases align to TRBD1. Germline V CDR1 and CDR2: LGHNA, YSLEER. The length of the CDR3 is 15 residues. V lost 4 bases, J lost 5 bases, and 6 bases stayed unmatched. The CDR3 sequence: CASSLDRGGDQPQHF. CDR3 in DNA: TGCGCCAGCAGCCTTGACAGGGGGGGGGATCAGCCCCAGCATTTT.

The J gene is TRBJ1-1, the V gene TRBV7-2; weak D call: TRBD1 (5 bases). This CDR3 has 14 amino acids. The V end was cut by 5 bases, the J end by 7 bases, with 17 bases between. Germline CDR1 is SGHTA and CDR2 is FQGNSA. The CDR3 coding sequence is TGTGCCAGCAGCCCGTCGGGGGTAGGAGGTGAAGCTTTCTTT. Translation gives CASSPSGVGGEAFF.

V is TRBV15 and J is TRBJ2-1; 10 bases agree with TRBD2. The CDR3 sequence is 17 residues long. The junction had 5 bases not matched to a gene; V was cut back by 0 bases and J by 3 bases. CDR1 LNHNV and CDR2 YYDKDF come from the germline V gene (reference sequence). The CDR3 reads CATSRDLAGAVYNEQFF. CDR3 coding DNA: TGTGCCACCAGCAGAGATCTAGCGGGGGCGGTCTACAATGAGCAGTTCTTC.

V and J are TRBV15 and TRBJ2-7, with TRBD2 as a possible D gene (5 bases). This CDR3 is built from 15 residues. V dropped 0 bases and J dropped 2 bases, with 11 bases sitting between them. The germline gives CDR1 LNHNV, CDR2 YYDKDF (reference sequence). In DNA, the CDR3 is TGTGCCACCAGCAGAGACGTGGACTTCCCCTACGAGCAGTACTTC. Amino acids: CATSRDVDFPYEQYF.

A word on this clone: The identical CDR3 is also encoded by other nucleotide sequences in the sample. The rearrangement joins TRBV7-9 to TRBJ1-5; tentative D call: TRBD1 (5 bases). V was trimmed by 5 bases and J by 7 bases, leaving 9 bases between them. CDR1 is SEHNR, CDR2 FQNEAQ, per germline (reference sequence). This CDR3 is 12 amino acids long. This CDR3 is CASSIQGQPQHF. CDR3 coding DNA: TGTGCCAGCAGCATTCAGGGACAGCCCCAGCATTTT.

The chain links TRBV7-3 to TRBJ2-5; D possibly corresponds to TRBD1 (6 bases). Germline V gene data show CDR1 as SGHTA and CDR2 as FQGTGA. V dropped 1 base and J dropped 5 bases, with 14 bases sitting between them. The length of the CDR3 is 15 residues. CDR3 region: CASSLRPGDSETQYF. CDR3 coding DNA: TGTGCCAGCAGCTTAAGACCAGGGGATAGTGAGACCCAGTACTTC.

To note about this clone: The junction and the germline gene differ at one end; a read error may be behind it. This chain connects TRBV7-7 to TRBJ2-5, with 12 bases that match TRBD2. The CDR3 is 16 amino acids. Germline V gene sequence: CDR1 SSHAT, CDR2 FNYEAQ (reference sequence). CDR3 in DNA: TGTGCTAGCAGCCCCTCTAGCGGGAGGGCGATAGAGACCCAGTACTTC. It translates to CASSPSSGRAIETQYF.

J is TRBJ2-1 and V is TRBV5-6; possible D gene TRBD2, 5 bases. CDR3 size: 16 residues. V was trimmed by 0 bases and J by 0 bases, leaving 10 bases between them. Germline V CDR1 and CDR2: SGHDT, YYEEEE. CDR3 residues: CASSLVYRGSYNEQFF. CDR3 coding DNA: TGTGCCAGCAGCTTGGTGTACCGGGGCTCCTACAATGAGCAGTTCTTC.

The chain carries TRBV5-1 and TRBJ1-6, with D perhaps TRBD1 (5 bases). V was trimmed by 4 bases and J by 10 bases, leaving 15 bases between them. Germline CDR1 SGHRS, CDR2 YFSETQ. The CDR3 is 14 residues long. This CDR3 reads CASSVSGFNSPLHF. The CDR3 nucleotides are TGCGCCAGCAGCGTTTCAGGGTTCAACTCACCCCTCCACTTT.

The chain has TRBV10-3 and TRBJ2-5; D not resolved. Germline V gene sequence: CDR1 ENHRY, CDR2 SYGVKD. With 6 bases removed from V and 2 bases from J, the gap between germline ends came to 16 bases. The CDR3 is 15 amino acids. The CDR3 bases are TGTGCCATCAGCCCCCGGCACCCCCCTCAAGAGACCCAGTACTTC. This translates into CAISPRHPPQETQYF.

This clone appeared once. J is TRBJ1-1 and V is TRBV6-6, with D possibly TRBD1 on 5 matching bases. Germline V gene lookup returns CDR1 MNHNY and CDR2 SVGAGI (reference sequence). Trimming left V 8 bases short and J 11 bases short, with 15 bases between. The CDR3 loop spans 11 amino acids. The CDR3 DNA reads as TGTGCCAGCTTGCAGACAGCCGACGCTTTCTTT. Translated: CASLQTADAFF.

The rearrangement uses TRBV6-5 and TRBJ1-1; D perhaps matches TRBD1 (6 bases). V was clipped by 6 bases and J by 0 bases, with 11 bases between them. CDR1 MNHEY and CDR2 SVGAGI come from the germline V gene. The CDR3 sequence is 14 residues long. The CDR3 nucleotides read TGTGCCAGCAGCTCCGACAGGATGAACACTGAAGCTTTCTTT. The encoded protein is CASSSDRMNTEAFF.

The gene calls are TRBV2 and TRBJ1-6, with D perhaps matching TRBD1 (5 bases). V was clipped by 2 bases and J by 6 bases, with 14 bases between them. Germline CDR1 and CDR2: SNHLY and FYNNEI. The CDR3 is 16 amino acids. The CDR3 sequence: CASSERGFEPNSPLHF. CDR3 coding DNA: TGTGCCAGCAGTGAAAGGGGCTTTGAACCTAATTCACCCCTCCACTTT.

The rearrangement uses TRBV28 and TRBJ2-5; D call uncertain. Germline lookup yields CDR1 MDHEN and CDR2 SYDVKM. The V end lost 5 bases, the J end lost 5 bases, and 9 bases lay between the germline ends. The CDR3 is made up of 12 amino acids. The CDR3 DNA reads TGTGCCAGCAGTAAGCAAACGGAGACCCAGTACTTC. Encoded protein: CASSKQTETQYF.

This rearrangement joins TRBV7-2 to TRBJ2-3; 7 bases align to TRBD2. CDR1 is SGHTA, CDR2 FQGNSA, per germline. The CDR3 runs to 15 residues. V lost 5 bases to trimming and J lost 3 bases; unmatched junction nucleotides: 8. The CDR3 spells CASSPGLVRTDTQYF. The DNA of the CDR3 is TGTGCCAGCAGCCCCGGACTAGTCCGTACAGATACGCAGTATTTT.

The CDR3 DNA reads TGTGCCAGCAGCTTGGAAGGGGGAGGCTACGAGCAGTACTTC. Protein product: CASSLEGGGYEQYF. V gene TRBV5-4 combines with J gene TRBJ2-7; D tentatively reads TRBD1 or TRBD2 (6 bases each). Germline assignment: CDR1 SGHNT and CDR2 YYREEE (reference sequence). The CDR3 consists of 14 residues. Trimming pared 0 bases from V and 3 bases from J, leaving 10 bases between.

The chain employs TRBV5-4 and TRBJ2-5; D is possibly TRBD1 or TRBD2 (5 bases each). There are 15 residues in the CDR3. Per germline, CDR1 SGHNT and CDR2 YYREEE (reference sequence). V shed 0 bases and J shed 4 bases, with 13 bases lying between them. CDR3 sequence reads: CASSLARDLRETQYF. The CDR3 DNA follows: TGTGCCAGCAGCTTGGCCCGGGACCTAAGAGAGACCCAGTACTTC.

This chain links TRBV19 with TRBJ1-2; a weak D match, TRBD1 (5 bases). Germline lookup yields CDR1 LNHDA and CDR2 SQIVND (reference sequence). The CDR3 is 12 residues long. The V gene lost 4 bases and the J gene lost 4 bases, with 7 bases spanning the gap. In DNA, the CDR3 is TGTGCCAGTAGTAACCAGGGCTATGGCTACACCTTC. It specifies CASSNQGYGYTF.

J is TRBJ2-3 and V is TRBV5-1, with D perhaps matching TRBD2 (6 bases). The V gene's germline CDR1 is SGHRS and CDR2 YFSETQ. The length of the CDR3 is 15 residues. The V gene lost 4 bases and the J gene lost 0 bases, with 12 bases spanning the gap. Here the CDR3 reads CASSLRGTSTDTQYF. DNA for the CDR3: TGCGCCAGCAGCCTAAGAGGGACTAGCACAGATACGCAGTATTTT.

J is TRBJ2-2 and V is TRBV6-1; tentatively, D is TRBD2 (5 bases). V was cut by 3 bases and J by 1 base, with 12 bases left in between. Germline CDR1 and CDR2: MNHNS and SASEGT. The CDR3 length is 16 residues. The CDR3 nucleotides read TGTGCCAGCAGTGACCGTTGGAGGCAGAACACCGGGGAGCTGTTTTTT. This gives the protein CASSDRWRQNTGELFF.

J is TRBJ1-2 and V is TRBV19, with 7 bases aligning to TRBD1. Trimming took 5 bases from V and 2 from J; bases not matched to a gene: 11. There are 16 residues in the CDR3. Germline V CDR1 and CDR2: LNHDA, SQIVND (reference sequence). The CDR3, as DNA: TGTGCCAGTAGTCCCGGGACAGCCACACGGAACTATGGCTACACCTTC. This encodes CASSPGTATRNYGYTF.

This clone has just one count. The chain is built from TRBV27 and TRBJ2-3, with D maybe TRBD1 (6 bases). CDR1 is MNHEY and CDR2 is SMNVEV in the germline V gene (reference sequence). V lost 6 bases and J lost 0, with 16 bases in between. The CDR3 is 16 amino acids. As DNA, the CDR3 is TGTGCCAGCAGCACAAGTGACAGGAAAAGCACAGATACGCAGTATTTT. It is translated as CASSTSDRKSTDTQYF.

The CDR3, as DNA: TGTGCCAGCAGCGCTTCCAGAGGAGCCAACTATGGCTACACCTTC. Its translation: CASSASRGANYGYTF. V usage is TRBV9 and J usage is TRBJ1-2, with no clear D. The CDR3 extends over 15 amino acids. The V gene's germline CDR1 is SGDLS and CDR2 YYNGEE. The ends were cut back, 3 bases at V and 2 bases at J, with 14 bases in the middle. Full variable domain (remainder filled in from reference TRBV9 and TRBJ1-2): DSGVTQTPKHLITATGQRVTLRCSPRSGDLSVYWYQQSLDQGLQFLIQYYNGEERAKGNILERFSAQQFPDLHSELNLSSLELGDSALYFCASSASRGANYGYTFGSGTRLTVV.

The chain combines TRBV5-1 with TRBJ2-5, with 9 bases aligning to TRBD1. Germline CDR1 SGHRS, CDR2 YFSETQ. CDR3 length: 15 residues. The V gene end was trimmed by 0 bases and the J gene end by 1 base; junction bases not matched to a gene: 1. CDR3 sequence reads: CASSLGTGAQETQYF. CDR3 in DNA: TGCGCCAGCAGCTTGGGGACAGGGGCCCAAGAGACCCAGTACTTC.

The chain carries TRBV10-2 and TRBJ1-2; D possibly corresponds to TRBD1 (5 bases). V gave up 5 bases and J gave up 1 base, with 8 bases separating them. CDR1 is WSHSY, CDR2 SAAADI, per germline. The CDR3 runs to 13 residues. CDR3 protein: CASSKQVNYGYTF. The CDR3, as DNA: TGCGCCAGCAGTAAACAGGTTAACTATGGCTACACCTTC.

The rearrangement joins TRBV5-1 to TRBJ1-1, with D perhaps TRBD1 (5 bases). The germline V gene encodes CDR1 SGHRS and CDR2 YFSETQ. The CDR3 length is 13 residues. The V end lost 0 bases, the J end lost 6 bases, and 9 bases lay between the germline ends. The CDR3: CASSLVGVAEAFF. The DNA of the CDR3 is TGCGCCAGCAGCTTGGTGGGGGTGGCTGAAGCTTTCTTT. Drawing the rest from reference TRBV5-1 and TRBJ1-1, the complete variable domain is KAGVTQTPRYLIKTRGQQVTLSCSPISGHRSVSWYQQTPGQGLQFLFEYFSETQRNKGNFPGRFSGRQFSNSRSEMNVSTLELGDSALYLCASSLVGVAEAFFGQGTRLTVV.

The chain couples TRBV15 to TRBJ1-2, with D possibly matching TRBD1 (5 bases). The CDR3 sequence is 16 residues long. Germline V gene data show CDR1 as LNHNV and CDR2 as YYDKDF (reference sequence). The V gene lost 0 bases and the J gene lost 6 bases, with 17 bases spanning the gap. CDR3 sequence reads: CATSRDKQGQNHGYTF. In DNA form, the CDR3 reads TGTGCCACCAGCAGAGATAAGCAGGGCCAGAATCATGGCTACACCTTC.